Described below is a single T cell receptor (beta chain) sequence and its context. The same CDR3 also results from other DNA sequences found in this sample. This entry belongs to a study of blood T cell repertoires in COVID-19. Study overall: The United States, Italy and Spain were the sources of the acute and convalescent COVID-19 samples. The cDNA or gDNA used as material had been derived from T cells, B-cell-depleted T cells, or PBMCs.

In the original analysis: The authors estimated nucleated cell counts from reference gene primer amplification. Some clones are missing from TCRdb's copy, which holds only in-frame ones; the method was immunoSEQ multiplex PCR. The DNA gave D and trimming, while V, J and clone size come from that table. The data show approximately 240,000 clones, 88% seen once. What was sequenced was peripheral blood. The receptor was isolated from a woman aged 40 to 50 who had recovered from COVID-19.

The CDR3 spells CASSYSSGNYGYTF. DNA for the CDR3: TGTGCCAGCAGTTACTCATCGGGGAACTATGGCTACACCTTC. This sequence joins TRBV6-6 and TRBJ1-2; D not certain. Germline values: CDR1 MNHNY, CDR2 SVGAGI (reference sequence). The CDR3 covers 14 residues. Trimming cost V 0 bases and J 2 bases, with 7 bases left between them.